One sample yielded the 18 T cell receptor beta chains listed below, sequenced in a study of blood T cell repertoires in COVID-19 (dated by TCRdb to the early 2020s). Receptor libraries were prepared by the immunoSEQ multiplex PCR assay. TCRdb limited this immuneACCESS table to in-frame rearrangements with V and J called. A share of clones is missing; checked studies link under half to unresolved V genes, and the rest is unexplained. The table for this sample lists about 270,000 clones; 86% of them were counted only once. The ten largest clones add up to 5% to 6% of the sample. The sample consisted of peripheral blood. Source of these receptors: a woman at least 80 years old with COVID-19, enrolled during active disease.

The chain is built from TRBV7-2 and TRBJ1-1, with 9 bases identical to TRBD1. Germline CDR1 reads SGHTA; CDR2 reads FQGNSA. The CDR3 totals 16 residues. J gave up 5 bases and V 5 bases, and 12 bases lay outside the gene matches. CDR3 nucleotides: TGTGCCAGCAGCGTACAGGGGGCGAACGTACGGACTGAAGCTTTCTTT. Translation: CASSVQGANVRTEAFF.

The rearrangement uses TRBV6-2 or TRBV6-3 and TRBJ2-3; TRBD2 aligns across 12 bases. The germline V gene has CDR1 MNHEY and CDR2 SVGEGT. The CDR3 consists of 15 residues. The J segment lost 3 bases and the V segment lost 5 bases, leaving 3 bases of the junction unmatched. This CDR3 is CASSRLAGVTDTQYF. CDR3 bases: TGTGCCAGCAGTCGACTAGCGGGGGTAACAGATACGCAGTATTTT.

V is TRBV10-3 and J is TRBJ1-1; TRBD1 matches at 8 bases. The CDR3 runs to 15 residues. Per germline, CDR1 ENHRY and CDR2 SYGVKD. The V gene end was trimmed by 3 bases and the J gene end by 3 bases; junction bases not matched to a gene: 6. The CDR3 sequence is CAISDSDREDTEAFF. The CDR3 region has the DNA TGTGCCATCAGTGATTCGGACAGGGAAGACACTGAAGCTTTCTTT.

V is TRBV5-1 and J is TRBJ1-2; D unclear. V shed 0 bases and J shed 3 bases, with 9 bases lying between them. The CDR3 extends over 14 amino acids. Germline lookup yields CDR1 SGHRS and CDR2 YFSETQ. CDR3 sequence (DNA): TGCGCCAGCAGCTTGGCCCTAGATTACTATGGCTACACCTTC. Translating it yields CASSLALDYYGYTF.

The rearrangement links TRBV27 to TRBJ1-2; D gene unclear. The CDR3 contains 15 residues. The V and J ends lost 4 bases and 6 bases respectively, with 18 bases between them. The germline gives CDR1 MNHEY, CDR2 SMNVEV (reference sequence). The CDR3 nucleotides read TGTGCCAGCAGTTCCCTCGAGTGGGGAGGCGATGGCTACACCTTC. Protein: CASSSLEWGGDGYTF.

The chain employs TRBV11-2 and TRBJ2-4, with 8 bases matching TRBD1. Germline V gives CDR1 SGHAT, CDR2 FQNNGV. The CDR3 covers 14 residues. V lost 2 bases to trimming and J lost 10 bases; unmatched junction nucleotides: 7. The CDR3 reads CASSLQGAQKIQYF. CDR3 bases: TGTGCCAGCAGCTTACAGGGGGCGCAGAAAATTCAGTACTTC.

On this clone: This sample includes further DNA sequences coding for the same CDR3. The chain is built from TRBV25-1 and TRBJ2-5, with 8 nucleotides matching TRBD1. CDR1 is MGHDK, CDR2 SYGVNS, per germline. The CDR3 covers 14 residues. J lost 1 base, V lost 6 bases, and 4 bases had no gene match. The CDR3 sequence: CASSADRAQETQYF. As DNA, the CDR3 is TGTGCCAGCAGCGCGGACAGGGCCCAAGAGACCCAGTACTTC.

This clone appeared once. The V gene is TRBV10-3, the J gene TRBJ1-5, with D tentatively TRBD1 (5 bases). Germline V gene data show CDR1 as ENHRY and CDR2 as SYGVKD. This CDR3 has 14 amino acids. With 11 bases removed from V and 3 bases from J, the gap between germline ends came to 17 bases. The DNA for the CDR3 is TGTGCCCCTTCCCCGGGGGAGAACAATCAGCCCCAGCATTTT. This gives the protein CAPSPGENNQPQHF.

CDR3 in DNA: TGTGCCAGTAGTATTAAAAGGGAGGCTGAAGCTTTCTTT. Amino acid sequence: CASSIKREAEAFF. V usage is TRBV19 and J usage is TRBJ1-1; no firm D call. Germline lookup yields CDR1 LNHDA and CDR2 SQIVND (reference sequence). The CDR3 is 13 residues long. The germline V and J ends were trimmed by 3 bases and 6 bases, with 11 bases remaining between them.

With regard to this clone: One junction end does not reproduce the germline sequence, and a read error may be involved. The chain uses TRBV3-1 (or the pseudogene TRBV3-2) and TRBJ2-7; D not certain. CDR1 and CDR2 from the germline V gene are LGHDT and YNNKEL (reference sequence). This CDR3 contains 13 residues. CDR3 in DNA: TGTGCTAGCAGCCGTACACCGAACTACGAGCAGTACTTC. Amino acid sequence: CASSRTPNYEQYF.

This chain links TRBV7-3 with TRBJ1-6; 8 nucleotides match TRBD1. The CDR3 is 15 residues long. Germline V lookup: CDR1 SGHTA, CDR2 FQGTGA. Unmatched junction bases numbered 2, after V lost 2 bases and J lost 5 bases. In DNA form, the CDR3 reads TGTGCCAGCAGCTTAGACAGGGGAGATAATTCACCCCTCCACTTT. This gives the protein CASSLDRGDNSPLHF.

V usage is TRBV5-4 and J usage is TRBJ2-3; D is unresolved. The CDR3 totals 14 residues. Germline loops: CDR1 SGHNT, CDR2 YYREEE (reference sequence). V lost 7 bases and J 4 bases, leaving 16 bases between the germline ends. CDR3 loop: CASGLGLEPDTQYF. CDR3 DNA sequence: TGTGCCAGCGGTTTGGGTCTAGAGCCAGATACGCAGTATTTT.

The genes are TRBV10-2 and TRBJ2-5; D is unclear. In germline, CDR1 is WSHSY, CDR2 SAAADI. The CDR3 totals 12 residues. Trimming stripped 6 bases from V and 4 bases from J, with 9 bases between. The CDR3 DNA sequence: TGCGCCAGCAGCCAGACTGGAGAGACCCAGTACTTC. Translating gives CASSQTGETQYF.

A single count supports this clone. The chain combines TRBV5-6 with TRBJ1-3; D remains ambiguous. This CDR3 contains 14 residues. V was trimmed by 6 bases and J by 2 bases, leaving 12 bases between them. Germline loops: CDR1 SGHDT, CDR2 YYEEEE. The DNA of the CDR3 is TGTGCCAGCACCCCCCCCGGAGCTGGAAACACCATATATTTT. Translating gives CASTPPGAGNTIYF. Based on the CDR3 plus reference TRBV5-6 and TRBJ1-3, the full variable domain is DAGVTQSPTHLIKTRGQQVTLRCSPKSGHDTVSWYQQALGQGPQFIFQYYEEEERQRGNFPDRFSGHQFPNYSSELNVNALLLGDSALYLCASTPPGAGNTIYFGEGSWLTVV.

About this clone itself: Other DNA sequences in the same sample also yield this CDR3. The gene calls are TRBV23-1 and TRBJ1-5, with a tentative D call TRBD1 (5 bases). TRBV23-1 is identified as an open reading frame with a role that is uncertain. The CDR3 spans 12 residues. The germline V and J ends were trimmed by 2 bases and 6 bases, with 5 bases remaining between them. CDR3 in DNA: TGCGCCAGCAGTCAAAGGGGTCAGCCCCAGCATTTT. Translating gives CASSQRGQPQHF.

This clone occurred once. The V and J genes are TRBV24-1 and TRBJ2-1; 10 nucleotides agree with TRBD1. CDR1 is KGHDR, CDR2 SFDVKD, per germline. V was pared by 3 bases and J by 5 bases, with 3 bases of the junction left unmatched. The length of the CDR3 is 15 residues. CDR3 residues: CATSDRQGADNEQFF. CDR3 coding DNA: TGTGCCACCAGTGATCGACAGGGGGCGGACAATGAGCAGTTCTTC.

The CDR3 loop is CASSISGVSQPQHF. CDR3 nucleotides: TGTGCCAGCAGCATCTCGGGGGTGAGTCAGCCCCAGCATTTT. This chain connects TRBV7-9 to TRBJ1-5, with D perhaps TRBD1 (5 bases). Germline V gene data show CDR1 as SEHNR and CDR2 as FQNEAQ (reference sequence). Trimming removed 5 bases at V and 6 bases at J, with 14 bases between. The CDR3 is 14 residues long.

The rearrangement links TRBV2 to TRBJ1-5; D might be TRBD1 (6 bases). The CDR3 has 15 residues. CDR1 is SNHLY and CDR2 is FYNNEI in the germline V gene. V gave up 0 bases and J gave up 2 bases, with 8 bases separating them. CDR3 bases: TGTGCCAGCAGTGAAGCGGACAGCCGCAATCAGCCCCAGCATTTT. Translation gives CASSEADSRNQPQHF.